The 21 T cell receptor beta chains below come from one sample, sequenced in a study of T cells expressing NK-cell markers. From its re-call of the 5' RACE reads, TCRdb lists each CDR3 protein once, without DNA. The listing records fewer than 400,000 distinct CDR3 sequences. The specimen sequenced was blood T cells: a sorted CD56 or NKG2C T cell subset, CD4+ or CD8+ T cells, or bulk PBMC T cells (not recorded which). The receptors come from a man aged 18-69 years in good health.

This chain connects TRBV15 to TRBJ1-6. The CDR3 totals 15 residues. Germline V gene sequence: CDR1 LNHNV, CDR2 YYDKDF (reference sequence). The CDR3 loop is CATSRDIQNNSPLHF.

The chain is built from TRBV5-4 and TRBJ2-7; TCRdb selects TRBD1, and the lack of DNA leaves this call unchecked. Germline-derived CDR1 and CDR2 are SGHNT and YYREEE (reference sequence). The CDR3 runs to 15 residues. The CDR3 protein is CASSLNSGQEREQYF.

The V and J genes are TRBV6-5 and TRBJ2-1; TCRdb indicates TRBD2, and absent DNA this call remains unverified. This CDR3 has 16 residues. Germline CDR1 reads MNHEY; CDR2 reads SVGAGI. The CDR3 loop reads CASSYSTGRPYNEQFF.

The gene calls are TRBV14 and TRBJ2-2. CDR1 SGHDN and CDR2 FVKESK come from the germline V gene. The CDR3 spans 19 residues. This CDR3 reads CASSQVQLSLGFRTGELFF.

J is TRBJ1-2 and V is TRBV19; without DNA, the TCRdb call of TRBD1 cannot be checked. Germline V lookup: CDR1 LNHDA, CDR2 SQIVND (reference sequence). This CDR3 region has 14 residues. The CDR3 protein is CASRRAGVDYGYTF.

CDR3 amino acids: CAVSAGTSVYNEQFF. V and J are TRBV10-3 and TRBJ2-1; TCRdb proposes TRBD2, but this gene call is untestable without DNA. Germline assignment: CDR1 ENHRY and CDR2 SYGVKD. This CDR3 contains 15 residues.

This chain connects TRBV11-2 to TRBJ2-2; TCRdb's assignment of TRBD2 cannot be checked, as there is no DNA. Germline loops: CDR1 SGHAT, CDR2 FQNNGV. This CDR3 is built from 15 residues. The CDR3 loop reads CASRWTSGGTGELFF.

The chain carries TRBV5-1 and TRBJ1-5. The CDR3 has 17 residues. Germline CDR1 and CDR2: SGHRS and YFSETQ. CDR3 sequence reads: CASSESPDSTSNQPQHF. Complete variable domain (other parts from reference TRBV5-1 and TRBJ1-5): KAGVTQTPRYLIKTRGQQVTLSCSPISGHRSVSWYQQTPGQGLQFLFEYFSETQRNKGNFPGRFSGRQFSNSRSEMNVSTLELGDSALYLCASSESPDSTSNQPQHFGDGTRLSIL.

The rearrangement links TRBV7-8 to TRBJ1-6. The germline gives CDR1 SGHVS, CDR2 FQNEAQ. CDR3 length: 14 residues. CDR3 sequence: CASSFPRHNSPLHF.

CDR3 amino acids: CASIRQPNNYGYTF. The gene calls are TRBV12-3 or TRBV12-4 and TRBJ1-2; the D gene TCRdb calls, TRBD1, cannot be checked with no DNA. CDR3 length equals 14 residues.

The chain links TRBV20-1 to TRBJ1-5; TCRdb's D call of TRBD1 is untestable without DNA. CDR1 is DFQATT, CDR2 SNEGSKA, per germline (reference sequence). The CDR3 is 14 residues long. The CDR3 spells CSASQGRGFQPQHF.

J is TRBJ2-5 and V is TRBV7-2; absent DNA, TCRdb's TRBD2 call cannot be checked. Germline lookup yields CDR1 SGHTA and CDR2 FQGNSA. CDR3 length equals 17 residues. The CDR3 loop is CASSWPLAGGQGETQYF.

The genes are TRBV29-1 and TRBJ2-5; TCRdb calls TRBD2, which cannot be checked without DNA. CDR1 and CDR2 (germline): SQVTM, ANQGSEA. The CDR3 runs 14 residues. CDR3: CSVDPVLAGKTQYF.

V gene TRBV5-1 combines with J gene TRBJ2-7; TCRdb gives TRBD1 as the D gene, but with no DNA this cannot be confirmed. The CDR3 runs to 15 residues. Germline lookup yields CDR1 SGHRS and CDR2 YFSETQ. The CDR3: CASSLFRDSTYEQYF.

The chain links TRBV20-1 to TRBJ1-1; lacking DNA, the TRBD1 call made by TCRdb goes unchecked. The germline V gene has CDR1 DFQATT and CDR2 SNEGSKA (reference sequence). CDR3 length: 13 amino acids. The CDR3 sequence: CSARDFGGTEAFF.

The CDR3 loop reads CASSLVTGTGQETQYF. V gene TRBV5-1 combines with J gene TRBJ2-5; TCRdb outputs TRBD1, but without DNA this stays unchecked. The CDR3 loop spans 16 amino acids. Germline lookup yields CDR1 SGHRS and CDR2 YFSETQ.

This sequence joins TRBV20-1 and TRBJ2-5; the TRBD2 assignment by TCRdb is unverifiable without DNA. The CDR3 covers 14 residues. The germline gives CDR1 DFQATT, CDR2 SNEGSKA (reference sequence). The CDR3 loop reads CSAAEGSGWGTQYF.

This chain's CDR3 is CASSLGTMSSYNEQFF. The J gene is TRBJ2-1, the V gene TRBV28; there is no DNA to check the TCRdb D call of TRBD1. Per the germline V gene, CDR1 is MDHEN and CDR2 is SYDVKM. The CDR3 totals 16 residues.

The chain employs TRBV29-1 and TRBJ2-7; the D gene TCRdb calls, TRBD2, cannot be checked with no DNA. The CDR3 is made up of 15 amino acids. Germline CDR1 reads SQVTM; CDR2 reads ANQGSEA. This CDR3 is CSVEDSPLAGSEQYF.

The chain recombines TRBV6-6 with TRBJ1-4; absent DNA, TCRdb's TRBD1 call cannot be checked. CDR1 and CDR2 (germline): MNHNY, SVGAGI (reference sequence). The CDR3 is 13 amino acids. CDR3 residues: CASRRQGVEKLFF.

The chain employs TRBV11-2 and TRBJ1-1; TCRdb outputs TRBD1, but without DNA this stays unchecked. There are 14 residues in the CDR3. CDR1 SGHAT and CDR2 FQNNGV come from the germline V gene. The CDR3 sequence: CASSFRARGTEAFF.